The 9 T cell receptor beta chains listed next were all sequenced from one sample in a study of cytomegalovirus exposure and HLA in healthy donors. The protocol was immunoSEQ multiplex PCR, while the TCRdb copy is restricted to in-frame clones and leaves out a portion. The sample contains around 150,000 clones, approximately 84% of which appear only once. Specimen: PBMCs. The origin of the receptors is a man aged 25 to 45 in good health and CMV-seropositive.

Here the CDR3 DNA reads TGCGCCAGCAGCCAAGGAGGGCTAGCGGGAGGACCTCTAGCCAAAAACATTCAGTACTTC. Translation: CASSQGGLAGGPLAKNIQYF. The chain carries TRBV4-1 and TRBJ2-4, with 11 nucleotides matching TRBD2. This CDR3 is 20 amino acids long. The V gene's germline CDR1 is MGHRA and CDR2 YSYEKL. V dropped 1 base and J dropped 0; count of bases not matched to a gene: 11.

The J gene is TRBJ1-2, the V gene TRBV6-5, with no clear D. The CDR3 is made up of 14 amino acids. In germline, CDR1 is MNHEY, CDR2 SVGAGI. Trimming removed 6 bases at V and 4 bases at J, with 15 bases between. CDR3 coding DNA: TGTGCCAGCAGCAAAGGATCGGGATCCTATGGCTACACCTTC. Amino acids: CASSKGSGSYGYTF.

J is TRBJ1-5 and V is TRBV30; D remains ambiguous. The CDR3 loop spans 15 amino acids. V was trimmed by 0 bases and J by 3 bases, leaving 12 bases between them. CDR1 is GTSNPN and CDR2 is SVGIG in the germline V gene (reference sequence). CDR3 DNA sequence: TGTGCCTGGAGTGTACTTGGACGGGACAATCAGCCCCAGCATTTT. This sequence encodes CAWSVLGRDNQPQHF.

The chain employs TRBV11-2 and TRBJ2-3, with D maybe TRBD2 (6 bases). CDR1 is SGHAT and CDR2 is FQNNGV in the germline V gene. The CDR3 has 16 amino acids. V was cut by 2 bases and J by 2 bases, with 14 bases left in between. CDR3 protein: CASSLSGLQFTDTQYF. The CDR3 region has the DNA TGTGCCAGCAGCTTAAGTGGACTACAGTTCACAGATACGCAGTATTTT.

The chain is built from TRBV7-2 and TRBJ2-1; 8 nucleotides match TRBD2. Germline values: CDR1 SGHTA, CDR2 FQGNSA. J was trimmed by 14 bases and V by 5 bases; bases with no gene match: 26. CDR3 length: 18 residues. The CDR3 reads CASSPPAGVAGTLKGKFF. DNA of the CDR3: TGTGCCAGCAGCCCACCCGCGGGGGTAGCGGGGACACTAAAAGGCAAGTTCTTC.

This sequence joins TRBV7-2 and TRBJ2-7, with TRBD2 matching 10 bases. With V trimmed by 3 bases and J by 0 bases, 14 bases remained unmatched. This CDR3 is built from 19 residues. Germline values: CDR1 SGHTA, CDR2 FQGNSA. The CDR3 nucleotides read TGTGCCAGCAGCTTCCCCCCGTTTAGCGGGGGGCCCCCCTCCTACGAGCAGTACTTC. Protein sequence: CASSFPPFSGGPPSYEQYF.

The chain couples TRBV7-2 to TRBJ2-2; weak D call: TRBD2 (5 bases). CDR1 SGHTA and CDR2 FQGNSA come from the germline V gene. The CDR3 has 16 amino acids. V gave up 1 base and J gave up 1 base, with 10 bases separating them. CDR3 protein: CASSLVGGLNTGELFF. For the CDR3, the DNA is TGTGCCAGCAGCTTAGTGGGCGGGCTGAACACCGGGGAGCTGTTTTTT.

This clone was recorded a few times. This sequence joins TRBV27 and TRBJ2-3, with a weak D call TRBD2 (7 bases). Trimming pared 1 base from V and 6 bases from J, leaving 14 bases between. CDR1 and CDR2 from the germline V gene are MNHEY and SMNVEV (reference sequence). CDR3 length: 15 residues. CDR3: CASSLFTGGPDTQYF. In DNA, the CDR3 is TGTGCCAGCAGTTTATTTACGGGGGGCCCGGATACGCAGTATTTT.

The chain is built from TRBV5-1 and TRBJ2-7; D is unclear. V lost 0 bases to trimming and J lost 5 bases, with 12 bases between them. The germline CDR1 and CDR2 sequences are SGHRS and YFSETQ. The CDR3 has 14 residues. The DNA of the CDR3 is TGCGCCAGCAGCTTGGGGGTAGCCGTCCACGAGCAGTACTTC. Encoded protein: CASSLGVAVHEQYF.